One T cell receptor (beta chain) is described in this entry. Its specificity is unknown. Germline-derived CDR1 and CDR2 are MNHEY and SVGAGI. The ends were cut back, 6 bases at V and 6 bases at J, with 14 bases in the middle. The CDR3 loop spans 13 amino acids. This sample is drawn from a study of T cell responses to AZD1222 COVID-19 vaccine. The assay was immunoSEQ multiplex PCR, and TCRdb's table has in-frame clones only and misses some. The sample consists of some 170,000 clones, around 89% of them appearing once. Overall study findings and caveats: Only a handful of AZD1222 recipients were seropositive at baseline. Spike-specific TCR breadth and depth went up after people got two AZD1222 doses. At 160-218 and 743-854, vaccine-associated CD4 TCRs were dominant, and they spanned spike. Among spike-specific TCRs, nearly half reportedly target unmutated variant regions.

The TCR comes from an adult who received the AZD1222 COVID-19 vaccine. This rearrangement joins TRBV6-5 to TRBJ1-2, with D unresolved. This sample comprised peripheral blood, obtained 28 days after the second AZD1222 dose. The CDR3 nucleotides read TGTGCCAGCAGGTACACGGGAGGTGATGGCTACACCTTC. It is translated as CASRYTGGDGYTF.